This T cell receptor beta chain is from a study of blood T cells in healthy people across ages. Study results and limitations: Changes seen in expanded clonotypes were possibly confounded by donor CMV status left unknown.

This clonotype has a handful of counts. What it binds is unknown. The CDR3 loop spans 16 amino acids. Germline assignment: CDR1 KGHSY and CDR2 FQNENV. With a J-beta primer mix and a sample-barcoded 5' primer, a second PCR ran about 7 to 12 cycles. TCRdb called the 5' RACE reads again in MiXCR, with one record for every CDR3 protein. The sample records hundreds of thousands of distinct CDR3 sequences, around 25% being singletons. The sample was also linked to a second study, of T cells of mothers and their children.

This TCR came from a boy between 10 and 17 years old in good health. V usage is TRBV16 and J usage is TRBJ2-5, with 7 bases aligning to TRBD2. The end of the DNA is better explained by TRBJ2-7, so the J call may be wrong. Sequencing was carried out using blood. The CDR3 bases are TGTGCCAGCAGCCCCCAGACTAGCTTCAGTCACTACGAGCAGTACTTC. As protein: CASSPQTSFSHYEQYF.